This T cell receptor (beta chain) was profiled in a study of blood T cell repertoires in COVID-19. The table came from immunoSEQ multiplex PCR; TCRdb's copy has only in-frame clones and leaves some out. Of around 260,000 clones in the sample, around 85% were seen once. The CDR3 extends over 16 amino acids. The V segment lost 5 bases and the J segment 7 bases; nucleotides outside the gene matches: 13. Germline assignment: CDR1 SEHNR and CDR2 FQNEAQ (reference sequence). This TCR was sampled from a woman between 25 and 40 years old who had recovered from COVID-19. The sequenced sample consisted of PBMCs or T cells enriched from blood (not recorded which). The genes are TRBV7-9 and TRBJ2-1, with 8 bases fitting TRBD2. The CDR3 bases are TGTGCCAGCAGCGCCCCGGTAAGCGGGAGTGGTAATGAGCAGTTCTTC. Its protein product is CASSAPVSGSGNEQFF. Combining the CDR3 with reference TRBV7-9 and TRBJ2-1 gives the whole variable domain DTGVSQNPRHKITKRGQNVTFRCDPISEHNRLYWYRQTLGQGPEFLTYFQNEAQLEKSRLLSDRFSAERPKGSFSTLEIQRTEQGDSAMYLCASSAPVSGSGNEQFFGPGTRLTVL.